The 17 T cell receptor beta chains given below trace back to one sample, sequenced in a study of T cells in Graves' hyperthyroidism and ophthalmopathy. The investigators amplified TCR beta CDR3 regions from RNA transcripts. Initially, a first-round RT-PCR of the TCR CDR3 employed the HTBI primer set. MiXCR, run by TCRdb on the multiplex PCR reads, gives a single entry per CDR3 protein. The table records more than 300,000 distinct CDR3 sequences, around 13% of them present only once. Material: blood. The receptors were sampled from a woman in her 30s with Graves' hyperthyroidism.

In this sample, this clonotype turned up many times. The rearrangement joins TRBV5-1 to TRBJ2-2, with unresolved D. Per germline, CDR1 SGHRS and CDR2 YFSETQ. CDR3 length: 13 amino acids. V was pared by 0 bases and J by 8 bases, with 8 bases between. The CDR3 loop is CASSLEVSGELFF. CDR3 DNA sequence: TGCGCCAGCAGCTTGGAGGTGTCAGGGGAGCTGTTTTTT.

This clonotype was observed at least ten times. The chain uses TRBV2 and TRBJ1-5; TRBD1 agrees at 7 bases. Germline V gives CDR1 SNHLY, CDR2 FYNNEI. Unmatched junction bases numbered 6, after V lost 1 base and J lost 9 bases. This CDR3 is 14 amino acids long. The CDR3 region has the DNA TGTGCCAGCAGTGAAGGAGGGGGCCTACGGCCCCAGCATTTT. Protein product: CASSEGGGLRPQHF.

The rearrangement links TRBV5-1 to TRBJ1-4; no clear D. Germline CDR1 is SGHRS and CDR2 is YFSETQ. The CDR3 is 14 residues long. Trimming left V 1 base short and J 4 bases short, with 8 bases between. The CDR3 DNA sequence: TGCGCCAGCAGCTTGACCGCTATTAATGAAAAACTGTTTTTT. Protein product: CASSLTAINEKLFF.

In this sample, this clonotype turned up a few times. The V and J genes are TRBV11-2 and TRBJ2-7; 9 bases agree with TRBD2. Germline V gene sequence: CDR1 SGHAT, CDR2 FQNNGV. Unmatched junction bases numbered 6, after V lost 5 bases and J lost 4 bases. The CDR3 totals 14 residues. CDR3: CASSLTSGEYEQYF. The CDR3 bases are TGTGCCAGCAGCCTGACTAGCGGCGAATACGAGCAGTACTTC.

This clonotype was seen repeatedly, ten times or more. The chain couples TRBV20-1 to TRBJ2-1, with TRBD2 as a possible D gene (5 bases). The V end lost 5 bases, the J end lost 6 bases, and 14 bases lay between the germline ends. This CDR3 spans 13 amino acids. Germline V CDR1 and CDR2: DFQATT, SNEGSKA (reference sequence). The CDR3 DNA reads as TGCAGTGCTCCGGATCGCGGGTTCAATGAGCAGTTCTTC. Translation: CSAPDRGFNEQFF.

This clonotype appeared a few times. The chain employs TRBV10-2 and TRBJ2-4; possibly TRBD1 for D (6 bases). The CDR3 loop spans 17 amino acids. The germline V gene encodes CDR1 WSHSY and CDR2 SAAADI. The V gene lost 3 bases and the J gene lost 0 bases, with 15 bases spanning the gap. This CDR3 is CASSDRGTRLAKNIQYF. CDR3 DNA: TGCGCCAGCAGTGACCGAGGGACACGACTAGCCAAAAACATTCAGTACTTC.

This clonotype has only a few counts. V gene TRBV2 combines with J gene TRBJ1-1; weak D call: TRBD1 (6 bases). The CDR3 sequence is 14 residues long. V lost 4 bases and J lost 5, with 14 bases in between. The germline V gene encodes CDR1 SNHLY and CDR2 FYNNEI. CDR3 residues: CASSGGAGWTEAFF. As DNA, the CDR3 is TGTGCCAGCAGTGGGGGGGCAGGGTGGACTGAAGCTTTCTTT. The full variable domain, with the rest looked up from reference TRBV2 and TRBJ1-1, is EPEVTQTPSHQVTQMGQEVILRCVPISNHLYFYWYRQILGQKVEFLVSFYNNEISEKSEIFDDQFSVERPDGSNFTLKIRSTKLEDSAMYFCASSGGAGWTEAFFGQGTRLTVV.

This clonotype came up a few times. The gene calls are TRBV19 and TRBJ2-7, with D tentatively TRBD1 (5 bases). CDR3 size: 13 residues. V lost 5 bases and J 2 bases, leaving 10 bases between the germline ends. CDR1 and CDR2 from the germline V gene are LNHDA and SQIVND (reference sequence). The DNA for the CDR3 is TGTGCCAGTAGTCTGGACATCACCTACGAGCAGTACTTC. This encodes CASSLDITYEQYF. Looking up the rest from reference TRBV19 and TRBJ2-7 gives the full variable domain: DGGITQSPKYLFRKEGQNVTLSCEQNLNHDAMYWYRQDPGQGLRLIYYSQIVNDFQKGDIAEGYSVSREKKESFPLTVTSAQKNPTAFYLCASSLDITYEQYFGPGTRLTVT.

Ten or more counts support this clonotype. As DNA, the CDR3 is TGTGCCAGCAGCGGTCCGGGACTAGATACGACGACCTCCTACAATGAGCAGTTCTTC. Amino acid sequence: CASSGPGLDTTTSYNEQFF. The chain uses TRBV5-4 and TRBJ2-1, with TRBD2 identical over 8 bases. Germline trimming cut 4 bases from V and 0 bases from J; bases unmatched to any gene: 15. Germline CDR1 is SGHNT and CDR2 is YYREEE (reference sequence). The CDR3 has 19 amino acids. Full variable domain (missing parts from reference TRBV5-4 and TRBJ2-1): ETGVTQSPTHLIKTRGQQVTLRCSSQSGHNTVSWYQQALGQGPQFIFQYYREEENGRGNFPPRFSGLQFPNYSSELNVNALELDDSALYLCASSGPGLDTTTSYNEQFFGPGTRLTVL.

The table lists this clonotype with many counts. The V and J genes are TRBV20-1 and TRBJ2-6; D may be TRBD1 (6 bases). CDR3 length equals 18 residues. The V end was cut by 6 bases, the J end by 5 bases, with 26 bases between. Germline CDR1 reads DFQATT; CDR2 reads SNEGSKA (reference sequence). The DNA of the CDR3 is TGCAGTGCCCCTGATACCACCTCTCAGGGGAGCTGGGCCAACGTCCTGACTTTC. Protein product: CSAPDTTSQGSWANVLTF.

This clonotype was observed many times. This chain joins TRBV12-3 or TRBV12-4 and TRBJ2-1; D is possibly TRBD1 (7 bases). This CDR3 comprises 14 residues. V dropped 7 bases and J dropped 4 bases, with 14 bases sitting between them. DNA for the CDR3: TGTGCCAGCAAGGAGGGGGCGATGTACAATGAGCAGTTCTTC. Protein product: CASKEGAMYNEQFF.

This clonotype was detected ten times or more. The rearrangement uses TRBV7-2 and TRBJ2-1; the D gene is possibly TRBD2 (5 bases). V dropped 1 base and J dropped 1 base, with 11 bases sitting between them. Germline V gene sequence: CDR1 SGHTA, CDR2 FQGNSA. The CDR3 length is 16 residues. The CDR3 protein is CASSLDAGNSYNEQFF. The CDR3, as DNA: TGTGCCAGCAGCTTAGATGCCGGGAATTCCTACAATGAGCAGTTCTTC.

The chain employs TRBV20-1 and TRBJ2-5; D remains ambiguous. This CDR3 comprises 15 residues. Trimming shortened V by 4 bases and J by 5 bases, and 20 bases separated the two germline ends. Germline assignment: CDR1 DFQATT and CDR2 SNEGSKA (reference sequence). DNA of the CDR3: TGCAGTGCTACAAAACCCACTGGACGGTTCGAGACCCAGTACTTC. Its protein product is CSATKPTGRFETQYF.

This clonotype came up many times. The chain has TRBV2 and TRBJ2-6; unclear D gene. Germline V gives CDR1 SNHLY, CDR2 FYNNEI. V was pared by 7 bases and J by 3 bases, with 4 bases between. CDR3 length: 12 residues. The CDR3 bases are TGTGCCAGCAAGGATGGGGCCAACGTCCTGACTTTC. This sequence encodes CASKDGANVLTF.

This clonotype has more than one count but fewer than ten. The chain combines TRBV7-9 with TRBJ2-1; D is perhaps TRBD1 or TRBD2 (5 bases each). V was clipped by 5 bases and J by 6 bases, with 20 bases between them. The CDR3 totals 16 residues. The V gene's germline CDR1 is SEHNR and CDR2 FQNEAQ (reference sequence). The CDR3 here is CASSPAGTGSVNEQFF. The CDR3 DNA is TGTGCCAGCAGCCCGGCCGGGACGGGATCGGTCAATGAGCAGTTCTTC.

This clonotype has only a few counts. The gene calls are TRBV10-3 and TRBJ2-5, with D unresolved. Germline V lookup: CDR1 ENHRY, CDR2 SYGVKD. V lost 6 bases and J 4 bases, leaving 18 bases between the germline ends. The CDR3 totals 15 residues. The CDR3 DNA follows: TGTGCCATCAGGCCCGTCGAGGACGGACGAGAGACCCAGTACTTC. Its protein product is CAIRPVEDGRETQYF.

This chain joins TRBV20-1 and TRBJ1-1; D is possibly TRBD1 (5 bases). Germline CDR1 and CDR2: DFQATT and SNEGSKA (reference sequence). This CDR3 is built from 13 residues. Trimming left V 3 bases short and J 1 base short, with 9 bases between. The CDR3 region is CSASRTPNTEAFF. The CDR3, as DNA: TGCAGTGCTAGCCGGACACCGAACACTGAAGCTTTCTTT.